The 8 T cell receptor beta chains below were found in one sample sequenced in a study of CD8+ T cells in alopecia areata (dated by TCRdb to the late 2010s). The meaning of the sample's treatment or condition label: oral pan-JAK inhibitor, 5-10 mg twice daily. Receptor amplification or capture employed the immunoSEQ multiplex PCR assay. For TCR sequencing, RNA was extracted from every sample and reverse transcribed into cDNA to serve as template. Entries here come from immuneACCESS through TCRdb and include only in-frame sequences with V and J called. Some clones fail to appear in such tables; in the studies checked, an unresolved V gene covers under half of the shortfall, and the cause of the remainder is unknown. In this sample the table shows about 270,000 clones, over 45% of which occur a single time. The ten top clones hold around 0.92% of the sample. The starting material was CD4+ T cells sorted from blood, obtained at roughly week 53, from a patient treated with tofacitinib. All receptors derive from a human donor with alopecia areata.

This rearrangement joins TRBV6-6 to TRBJ1-5, with 7 nucleotides matching TRBD1. The ends lost 6 bases at V and 2 bases at J; junction bases unmatched: 10. Germline V gene data show CDR1 as MNHNY and CDR2 as SVGAGI (reference sequence). The CDR3 is made up of 16 amino acids. The CDR3 nucleotides are TGTGCCAGCAGGCCTATGACAGGGAGTGGCAATCAGCCCCAGCATTTT. This gives the protein CASRPMTGSGNQPQHF.

The chain uses TRBV4-2 and TRBJ2-2; 7 positions match TRBD2. V trimming: 0 bases; J trimming: 4 bases; junction bases outside the gene matches: 8. The germline V gene encodes CDR1 LGHNA and CDR2 YNFKEQ. The CDR3 totals 17 residues. The chain's CDR3 is CASSQEIGRVRTGELFF. The CDR3 region has the DNA TGTGCCAGCAGCCAAGAAATTGGGAGGGTGCGCACCGGGGAGCTGTTTTTT.

This clone was detected once. The CDR3 here is CASSYDRATYEQYF. The CDR3 DNA follows: TGCGCCAGCAGCTACGACAGAGCTACCTACGAGCAGTACTTC. J is TRBJ2-7 and V is TRBV5-1, with a tentative D call TRBD1 (5 bases). Trimming left V 3 bases short and J 2 bases short, with 12 bases between. Germline lookup yields CDR1 SGHRS and CDR2 YFSETQ. CDR3 size: 14 residues.

The chain has TRBV30 and TRBJ1-6; D perhaps matches TRBD1 (5 bases). Germline V CDR1 and CDR2: GTSNPN, SVGIG (reference sequence). The CDR3 sequence is 14 residues long. V was trimmed by 5 bases and J by 7 bases, leaving 15 bases between them. This chain's CDR3 is CAWVGGIRNSPLHF. The DNA for the CDR3 is TGTGCCTGGGTCGGGGGTATCCGCAATTCACCCCTCCACTTT. The variable domain in full, completed from reference TRBV30 and TRBJ1-6, reads SQTIHQWPATLVQPVGSPLSLECTVEGTSNPNLYWYRQAAGRGLQLLFYSVGIGQISSEVPQNLSASRPQDRQFILSSKKLLLSDSGFYLCAWVGGIRNSPLHFGNGTRLTVT.

This chain links TRBV5-1 with TRBJ2-2, with a possible D match to TRBD1 (6 bases). With 4 bases removed from V and 5 bases from J, the gap between germline ends came to 12 bases. Germline V gives CDR1 SGHRS, CDR2 YFSETQ. The CDR3 extends over 14 amino acids. This CDR3 reads CASSRIQGTGELFF. DNA for the CDR3: TGCGCCAGCAGCCGAATACAGGGAACCGGGGAGCTGTTTTTT.

The gene calls are TRBV30 and TRBJ1-5, with D uncertain. Germline CDR1 is GTSNPN and CDR2 is SVGIG (reference sequence). CDR3 length equals 14 residues. V gave up 1 base and J gave up 5 bases, with 12 bases separating them. This CDR3 reads CAWSASNGDQPQHF. CDR3 coding DNA: TGTGCCTGGAGTGCATCCAATGGAGATCAGCCCCAGCATTTT.

The chain recombines TRBV30 with TRBJ2-5; no firm D call. Between the trimmed V and J ends, which lost 6 bases and 0 bases, there was a span of 17 bases. The CDR3 is made up of 15 amino acids. CDR1 and CDR2 (germline): GTSNPN, SVGIG (reference sequence). CDR3 nucleotides: TGTGCCTGCCGTTTCCCGGCCGCGGACCAAGAGACCCAGTACTTC. Protein: CACRFPAADQETQYF.

This chain links TRBV30 with TRBJ1-1; the D is unclear. CDR3 size: 12 residues. Germline V lookup: CDR1 GTSNPN, CDR2 SVGIG (reference sequence). V was cut by 5 bases and J by 1 base, with 8 bases left in between. Here the CDR3 reads CAWADRNTEAFF. CDR3 DNA sequence: TGTGCCTGGGCCGACCGGAACACTGAAGCTTTCTTT.